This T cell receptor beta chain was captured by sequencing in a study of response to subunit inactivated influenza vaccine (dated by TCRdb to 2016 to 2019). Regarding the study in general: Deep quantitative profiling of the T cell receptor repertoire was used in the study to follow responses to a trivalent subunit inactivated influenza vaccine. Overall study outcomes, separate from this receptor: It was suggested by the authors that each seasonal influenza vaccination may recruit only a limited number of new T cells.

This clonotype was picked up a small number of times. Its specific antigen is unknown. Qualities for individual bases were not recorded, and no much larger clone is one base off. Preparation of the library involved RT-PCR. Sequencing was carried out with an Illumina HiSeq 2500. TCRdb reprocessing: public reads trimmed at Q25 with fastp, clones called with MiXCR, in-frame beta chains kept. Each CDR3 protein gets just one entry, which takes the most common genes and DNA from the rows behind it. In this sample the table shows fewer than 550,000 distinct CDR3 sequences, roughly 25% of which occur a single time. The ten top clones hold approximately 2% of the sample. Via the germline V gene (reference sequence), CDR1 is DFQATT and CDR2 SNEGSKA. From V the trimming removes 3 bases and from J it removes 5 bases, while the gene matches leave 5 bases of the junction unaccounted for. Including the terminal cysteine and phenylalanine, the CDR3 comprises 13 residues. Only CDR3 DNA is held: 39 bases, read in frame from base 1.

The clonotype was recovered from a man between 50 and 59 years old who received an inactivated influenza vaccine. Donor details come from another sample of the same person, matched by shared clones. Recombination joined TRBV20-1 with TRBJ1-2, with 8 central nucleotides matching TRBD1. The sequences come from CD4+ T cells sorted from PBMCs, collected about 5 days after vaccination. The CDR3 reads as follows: CSARGDRRYGYTF. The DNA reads TGCAGTGCTAGGGGGGACAGGCGGTATGGCTACACCTTC.